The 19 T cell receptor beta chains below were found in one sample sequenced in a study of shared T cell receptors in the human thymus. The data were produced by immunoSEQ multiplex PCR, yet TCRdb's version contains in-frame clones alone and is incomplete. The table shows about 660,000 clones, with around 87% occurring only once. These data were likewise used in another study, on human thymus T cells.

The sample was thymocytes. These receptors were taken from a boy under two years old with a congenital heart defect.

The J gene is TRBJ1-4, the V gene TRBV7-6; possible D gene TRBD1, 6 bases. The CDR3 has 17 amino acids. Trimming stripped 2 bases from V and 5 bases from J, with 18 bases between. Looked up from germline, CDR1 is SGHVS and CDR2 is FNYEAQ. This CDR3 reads CASSLTALVGGNEKLFF. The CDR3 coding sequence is TGTGCCAGCAGCTTAACCGCCCTGGTAGGGGGAAATGAAAAACTGTTTTTT.

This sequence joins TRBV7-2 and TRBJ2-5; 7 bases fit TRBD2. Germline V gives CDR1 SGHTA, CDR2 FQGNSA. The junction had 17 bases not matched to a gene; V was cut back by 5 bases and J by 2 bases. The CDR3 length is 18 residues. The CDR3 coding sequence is TGTGCCAGCAGCGATAGTCTGAGAGGCGGGGGAGAACAAGAGACCCAGTACTTC. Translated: CASSDSLRGGGEQETQYF. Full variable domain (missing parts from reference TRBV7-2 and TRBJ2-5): GAGVSQSPSNKVTEKGKDVELRCDPISGHTALYWYRQSLGQGLEFLIYFQGNSAPDKSGLPSDRFSAERTGGSVSTLTIQRTQQEDSAVYLCASSDSLRGGGEQETQYFGPGTRLLVL.

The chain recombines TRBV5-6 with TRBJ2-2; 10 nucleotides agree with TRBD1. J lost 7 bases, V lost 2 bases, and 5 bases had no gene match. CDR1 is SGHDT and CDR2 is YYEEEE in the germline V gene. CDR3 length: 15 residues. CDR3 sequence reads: CASSFDRGQGGELFF. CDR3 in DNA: TGTGCCAGCAGCTTCGACAGGGGGCAGGGCGGGGAGCTGTTTTTT.

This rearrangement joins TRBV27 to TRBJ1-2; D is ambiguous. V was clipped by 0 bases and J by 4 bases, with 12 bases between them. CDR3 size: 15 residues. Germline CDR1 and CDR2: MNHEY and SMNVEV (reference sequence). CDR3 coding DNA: TGTGCCAGCAGTTTATCGAACAGTCCTGGCTATGGCTACACCTTC. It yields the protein CASSLSNSPGYGYTF.

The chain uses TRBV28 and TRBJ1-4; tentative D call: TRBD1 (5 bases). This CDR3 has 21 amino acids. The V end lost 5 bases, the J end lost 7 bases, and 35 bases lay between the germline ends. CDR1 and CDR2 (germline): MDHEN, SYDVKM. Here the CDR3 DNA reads TGTGCCAGCAGTCCCTATCACCCCTCAGGGCACATTTTTTCCCAGGGTGAAAAACTGTTTTTT. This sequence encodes CASSPYHPSGHIFSQGEKLFF.

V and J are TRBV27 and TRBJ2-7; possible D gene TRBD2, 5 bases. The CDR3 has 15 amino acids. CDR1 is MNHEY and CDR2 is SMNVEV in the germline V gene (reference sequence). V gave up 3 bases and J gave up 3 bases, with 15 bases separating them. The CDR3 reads CASSLFPGLHYEQYF. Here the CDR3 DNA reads TGTGCCAGCAGTTTGTTTCCGGGATTACACTACGAGCAGTACTTC.

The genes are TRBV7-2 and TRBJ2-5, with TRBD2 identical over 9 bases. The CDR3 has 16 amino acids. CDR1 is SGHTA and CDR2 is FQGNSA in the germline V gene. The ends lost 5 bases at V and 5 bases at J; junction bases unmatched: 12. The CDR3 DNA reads TGTGCCAGCAGCGAAACCTGTATAGCGGGAGTTGAGACCCAGTACTTC. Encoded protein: CASSETCIAGVETQYF. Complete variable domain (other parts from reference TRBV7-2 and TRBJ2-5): GAGVSQSPSNKVTEKGKDVELRCDPISGHTALYWYRQSLGQGLEFLIYFQGNSAPDKSGLPSDRFSAERTGGSVSTLTIQRTQQEDSAVYLCASSETCIAGVETQYFGPGTRLLVL.

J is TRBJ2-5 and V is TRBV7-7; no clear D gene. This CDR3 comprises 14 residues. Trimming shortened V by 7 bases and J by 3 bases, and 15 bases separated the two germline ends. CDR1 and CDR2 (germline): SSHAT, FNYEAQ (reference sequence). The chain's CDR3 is CASNPVDFEETQYF. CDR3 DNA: TGTGCCAGCAATCCGGTAGATTTTGAAGAGACCCAGTACTTC.

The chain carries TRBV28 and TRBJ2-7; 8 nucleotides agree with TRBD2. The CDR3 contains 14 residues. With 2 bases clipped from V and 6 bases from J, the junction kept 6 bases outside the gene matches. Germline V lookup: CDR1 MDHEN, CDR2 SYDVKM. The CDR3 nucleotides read TGTGCCAGCAGTTTACGGGAGGGCCCTCGCGAGCAGTACTTC. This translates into CASSLREGPREQYF.

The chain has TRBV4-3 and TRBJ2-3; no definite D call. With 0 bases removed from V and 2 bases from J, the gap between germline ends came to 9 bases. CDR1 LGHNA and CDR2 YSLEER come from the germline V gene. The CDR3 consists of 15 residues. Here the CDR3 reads CASSQESLNTDTQYF. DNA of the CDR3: TGCGCCAGCAGCCAAGAGAGTCTAAACACAGATACGCAGTATTTT.

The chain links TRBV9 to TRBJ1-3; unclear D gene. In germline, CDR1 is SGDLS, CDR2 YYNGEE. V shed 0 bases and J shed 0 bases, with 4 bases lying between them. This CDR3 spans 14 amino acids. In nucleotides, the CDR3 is TGTGCCAGCAGCGTAGCCGGCTCTGGAAACACCATATATTTT. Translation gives CASSVAGSGNTIYF.

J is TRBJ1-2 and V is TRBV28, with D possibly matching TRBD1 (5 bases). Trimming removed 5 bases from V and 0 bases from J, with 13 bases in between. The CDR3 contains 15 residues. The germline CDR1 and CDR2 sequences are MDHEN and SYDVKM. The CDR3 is CASSPGVLANYGYTF. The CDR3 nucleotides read TGTGCCAGCAGTCCGGGGGTACTAGCTAACTATGGCTACACCTTC.

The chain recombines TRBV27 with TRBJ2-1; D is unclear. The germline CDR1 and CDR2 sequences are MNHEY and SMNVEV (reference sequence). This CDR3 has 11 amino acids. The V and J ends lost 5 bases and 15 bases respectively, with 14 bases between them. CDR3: CASSNARWWFF. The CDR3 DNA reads TGTGCCAGCAGTAACGCGAGGTGGTGGTTCTTC.

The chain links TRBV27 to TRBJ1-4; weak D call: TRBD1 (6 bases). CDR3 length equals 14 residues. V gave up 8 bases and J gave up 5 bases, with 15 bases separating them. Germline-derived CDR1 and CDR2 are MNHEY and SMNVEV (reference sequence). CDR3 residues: CASRQGWQNEKLFF. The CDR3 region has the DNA TGTGCCAGCCGCCAGGGGTGGCAGAATGAAAAACTGTTTTTT.

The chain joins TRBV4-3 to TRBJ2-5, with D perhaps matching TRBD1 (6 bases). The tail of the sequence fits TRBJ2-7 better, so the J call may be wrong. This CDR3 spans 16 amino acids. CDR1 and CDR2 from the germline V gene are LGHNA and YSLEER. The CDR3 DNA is TGCGCCAGCAGCCAAGAGTTTTCGCCGGACAGCTACGAGCAGTACTTC. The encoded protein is CASSQEFSPDSYEQYF.

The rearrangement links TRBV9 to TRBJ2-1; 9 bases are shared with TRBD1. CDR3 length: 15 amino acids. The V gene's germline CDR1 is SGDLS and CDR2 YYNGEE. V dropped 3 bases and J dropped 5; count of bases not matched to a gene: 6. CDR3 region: CASSGRDRDNNEQFF. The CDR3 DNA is TGTGCCAGCAGCGGACGGGACAGGGATAACAATGAGCAGTTCTTC.

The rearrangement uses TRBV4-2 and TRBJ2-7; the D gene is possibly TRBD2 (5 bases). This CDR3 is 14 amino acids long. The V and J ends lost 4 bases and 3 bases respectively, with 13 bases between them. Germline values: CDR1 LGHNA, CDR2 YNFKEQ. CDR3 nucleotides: TGTGCCAGCAGCCGAACACTTACTAGCTACGAGCAGTACTTC. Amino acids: CASSRTLTSYEQYF.

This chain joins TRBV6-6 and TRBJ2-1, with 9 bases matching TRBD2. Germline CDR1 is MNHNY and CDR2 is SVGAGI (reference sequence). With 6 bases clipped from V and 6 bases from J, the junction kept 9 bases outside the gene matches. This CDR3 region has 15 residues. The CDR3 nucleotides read TGTGCCAGCAGGTCCTTAGCGGGAGCAAGCAATGAGCAGTTCTTC. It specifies CASRSLAGASNEQFF.

The CDR3: CASSLWDTYEQYF. The CDR3 region has the DNA TGTGCCAGCAGCTTGTGGGACACTTACGAGCAGTACTTC. The gene calls are TRBV5-6 and TRBJ2-5; D might be TRBD1 (6 bases). The J call may not be correct, given that the DNA end is closer to TRBJ2-7. The CDR3 is made up of 13 amino acids. Per germline, CDR1 SGHDT and CDR2 YYEEEE.